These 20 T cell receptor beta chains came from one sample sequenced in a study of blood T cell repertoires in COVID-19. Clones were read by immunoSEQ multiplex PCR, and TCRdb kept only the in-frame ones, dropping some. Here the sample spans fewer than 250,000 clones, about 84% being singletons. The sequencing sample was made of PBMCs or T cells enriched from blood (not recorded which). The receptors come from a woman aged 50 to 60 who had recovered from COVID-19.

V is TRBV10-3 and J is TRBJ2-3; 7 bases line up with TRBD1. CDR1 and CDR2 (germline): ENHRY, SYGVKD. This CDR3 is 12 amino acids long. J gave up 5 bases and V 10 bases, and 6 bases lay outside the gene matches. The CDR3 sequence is CATSDRVDTQYF. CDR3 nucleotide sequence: TGTGCCACCTCCGACAGGGTAGATACGCAGTATTTT.

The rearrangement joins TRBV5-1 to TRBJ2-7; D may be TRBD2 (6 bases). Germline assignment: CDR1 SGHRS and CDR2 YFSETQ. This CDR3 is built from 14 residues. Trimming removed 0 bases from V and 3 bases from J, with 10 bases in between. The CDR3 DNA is TGCGCCAGCAGCTTGGCGGGGGACCACTACGAGCAGTACTTC. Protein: CASSLAGDHYEQYF.

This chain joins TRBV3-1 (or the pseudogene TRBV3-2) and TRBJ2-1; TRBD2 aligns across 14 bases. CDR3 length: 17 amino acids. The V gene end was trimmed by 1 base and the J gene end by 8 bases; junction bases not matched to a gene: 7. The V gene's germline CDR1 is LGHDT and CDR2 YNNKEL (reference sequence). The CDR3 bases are TGTGCCAGCAGCCAAGGCCGGACTAGCGGGGGGATAGATGAGCAGTTCTTC. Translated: CASSQGRTSGGIDEQFF.

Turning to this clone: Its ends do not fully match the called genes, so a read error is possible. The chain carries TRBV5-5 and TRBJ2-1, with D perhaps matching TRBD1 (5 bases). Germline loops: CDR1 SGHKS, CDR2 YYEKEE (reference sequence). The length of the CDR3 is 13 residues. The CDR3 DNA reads TGTGCCAGCAGCTGGGAACCAGACAGCCAAACAATCTTC. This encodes CASSWEPDSQTIF.

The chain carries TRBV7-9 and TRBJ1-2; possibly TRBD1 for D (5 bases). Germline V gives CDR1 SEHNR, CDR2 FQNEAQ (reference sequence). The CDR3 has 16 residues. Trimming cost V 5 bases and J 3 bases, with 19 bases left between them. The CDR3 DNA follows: TGTGCCAGCAGCCCCCTGAATCAGGAGGGGTACTATGGCTACACCTTC. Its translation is CASSPLNQEGYYGYTF.

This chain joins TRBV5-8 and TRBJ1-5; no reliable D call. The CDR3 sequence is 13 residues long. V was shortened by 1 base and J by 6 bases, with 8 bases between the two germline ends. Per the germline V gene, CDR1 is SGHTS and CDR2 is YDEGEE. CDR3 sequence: CASSLIGSQPQHF. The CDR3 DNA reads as TGTGCCAGCAGCTTGATAGGGAGTCAGCCCCAGCATTTT.

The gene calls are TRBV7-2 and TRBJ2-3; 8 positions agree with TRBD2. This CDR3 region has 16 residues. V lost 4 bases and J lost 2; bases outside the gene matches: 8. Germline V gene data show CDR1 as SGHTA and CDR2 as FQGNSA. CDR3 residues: CASSSFGREDTDTQYF. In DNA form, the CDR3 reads TGTGCCAGCAGCTCATTCGGGCGGGAGGACACAGATACGCAGTATTTT.

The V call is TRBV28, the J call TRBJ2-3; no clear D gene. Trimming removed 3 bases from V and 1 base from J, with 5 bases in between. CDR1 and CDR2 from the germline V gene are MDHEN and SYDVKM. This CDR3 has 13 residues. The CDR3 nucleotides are TGTGCCAGCAGTTTCTTCCGCACAGATACGCAGTATTTT. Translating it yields CASSFFRTDTQYF.

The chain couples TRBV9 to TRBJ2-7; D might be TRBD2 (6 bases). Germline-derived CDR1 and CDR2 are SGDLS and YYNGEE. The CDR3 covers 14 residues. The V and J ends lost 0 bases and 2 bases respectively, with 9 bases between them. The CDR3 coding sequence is TGTGCCAGCAGCGTAGTGCCTAGCGCCTACGAGCAGTACTTC. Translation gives CASSVVPSAYEQYF.

CDR3 residues: CASSHHPGQGAGYGYTF. CDR3 DNA: TGTGCCAGCAGCCACCATCCGGGACAGGGGGCTGGCTATGGCTACACCTTC. The chain recombines TRBV7-9 with TRBJ1-2; TRBD1 matches 12 bases. CDR1 SEHNR and CDR2 FQNEAQ come from the germline V gene (reference sequence). J gave up 4 bases and V 5 bases, and 11 bases lay outside the gene matches. The CDR3 extends over 17 amino acids.

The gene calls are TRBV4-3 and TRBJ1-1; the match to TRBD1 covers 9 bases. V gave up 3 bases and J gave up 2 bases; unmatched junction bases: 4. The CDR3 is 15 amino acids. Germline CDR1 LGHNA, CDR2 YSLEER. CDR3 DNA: TGCGCCAGCAGCCAGCCGGGACAGGGTAACACTGAAGCTTTCTTT. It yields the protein CASSQPGQGNTEAFF.

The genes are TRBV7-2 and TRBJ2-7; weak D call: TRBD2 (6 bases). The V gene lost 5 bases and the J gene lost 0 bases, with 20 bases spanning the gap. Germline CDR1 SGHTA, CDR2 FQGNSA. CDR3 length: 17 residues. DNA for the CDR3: TGTGCCAGCAGCCCAACAGTGGGCGGGGTTTCCTCCTACGAGCAGTACTTC. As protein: CASSPTVGGVSSYEQYF. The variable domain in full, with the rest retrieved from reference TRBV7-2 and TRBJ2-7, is GAGVSQSPSNKVTEKGKDVELRCDPISGHTALYWYRQSLGQGLEFLIYFQGNSAPDKSGLPSDRFSAERTGGSVSTLTIQRTQQEDSAVYLCASSPTVGGVSSYEQYFGPGTRLTVT.

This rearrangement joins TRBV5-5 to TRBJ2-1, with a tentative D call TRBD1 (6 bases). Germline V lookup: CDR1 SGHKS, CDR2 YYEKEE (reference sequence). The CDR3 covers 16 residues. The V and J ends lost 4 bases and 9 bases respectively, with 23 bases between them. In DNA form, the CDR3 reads TGTGCCAGCAGCAACTCATGGGAAGTGGCACAGGGTGAGCAGTTCTTC. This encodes CASSNSWEVAQGEQFF.

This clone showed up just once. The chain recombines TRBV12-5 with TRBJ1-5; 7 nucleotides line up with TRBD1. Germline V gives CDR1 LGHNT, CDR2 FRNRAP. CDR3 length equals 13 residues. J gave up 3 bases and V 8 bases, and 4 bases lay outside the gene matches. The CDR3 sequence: CASTQGPNQPQHF. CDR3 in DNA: TGTGCTAGTACACAGGGGCCCAATCAGCCCCAGCATTTT. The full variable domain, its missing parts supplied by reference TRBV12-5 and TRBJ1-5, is DARVTQTPRHKVTEMGQEVTMRCQPILGHNTVFWYRQTMMQGLELLAYFRNRAPLDDSGMPKDRFSAEMPDATLATLKIQPSEPRDSAVYFCASTQGPNQPQHFGDGTRLSIL.

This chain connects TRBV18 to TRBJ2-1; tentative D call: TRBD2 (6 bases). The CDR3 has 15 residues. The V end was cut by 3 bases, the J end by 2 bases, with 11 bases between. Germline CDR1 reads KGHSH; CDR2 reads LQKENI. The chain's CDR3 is CASSPGLATYNEQFF. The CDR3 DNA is TGTGCCAGCTCACCCGGGCTAGCGACCTACAATGAGCAGTTCTTC.

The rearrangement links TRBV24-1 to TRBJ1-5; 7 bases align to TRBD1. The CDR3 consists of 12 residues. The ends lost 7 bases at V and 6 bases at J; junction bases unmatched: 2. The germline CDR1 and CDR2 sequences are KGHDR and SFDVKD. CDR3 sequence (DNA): TGTGCCACCAGCCAGGGGGGTCAGCCCCAGCATTTT. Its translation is CATSQGGQPQHF.

CDR3 nucleotides: TGTGCCAGCAGACCCCGAACTAGCGGGAGGTCTGGGGCCAACGTCCTGACTTTC. Its translation: CASRPRTSGRSGANVLTF. This rearrangement joins TRBV3-1 (or the pseudogene TRBV3-2) to TRBJ2-6; 12 nucleotides line up with TRBD2. The CDR3 sequence is 18 residues long. Germline CDR1 and CDR2: LGHDT and YNNKEL (reference sequence). Losses at the gene ends were 6 bases for V and 1 base for J; bases not matched to a gene: 7.

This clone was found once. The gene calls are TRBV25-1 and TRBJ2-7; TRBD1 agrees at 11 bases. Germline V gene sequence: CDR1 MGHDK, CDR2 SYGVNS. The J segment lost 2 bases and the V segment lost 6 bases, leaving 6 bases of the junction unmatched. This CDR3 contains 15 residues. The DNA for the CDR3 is TGTGCCAGCAGCGTCCGGGACAGGGGGACCTACGAGCAGTACTTC. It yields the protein CASSVRDRGTYEQYF.

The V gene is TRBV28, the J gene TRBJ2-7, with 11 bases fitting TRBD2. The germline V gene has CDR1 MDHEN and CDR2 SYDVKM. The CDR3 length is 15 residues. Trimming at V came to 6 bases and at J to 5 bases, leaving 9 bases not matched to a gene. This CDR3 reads CASRGSGRALNEQYF. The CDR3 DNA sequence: TGTGCCAGCAGGGGTAGCGGGAGGGCTCTCAACGAGCAGTACTTC.

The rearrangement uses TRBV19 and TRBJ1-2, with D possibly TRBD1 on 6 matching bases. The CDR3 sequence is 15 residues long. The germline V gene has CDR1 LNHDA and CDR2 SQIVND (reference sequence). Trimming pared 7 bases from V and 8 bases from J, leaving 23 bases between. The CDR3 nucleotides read TGTGCCAGTACCCTAAACTCGAACAGGGTACGCGGCTACACCTTC. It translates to CASTLNSNRVRGYTF.